This is a list of T cell receptor beta chains from one sample in a study of T cells after yellow fever vaccination. TCRdb re-analysed the 5' RACE reads in MiXCR, keeping a single row per CDR3 protein. The profile shows approximately 550,000 distinct CDR3 sequences, about 19% of them singletons. The source material was PBMCs, sampled 15 days after the yellow fever booster vaccination. The receptors stem from a man aged 25 to 45 who received the YFV17D yellow fever vaccine. Each CDR3 is given with its conserved first and last residue. A D gene is named only where the DNA matches it firmly. Some rows have no size entry. The others give once, few or many, or a class for an expanded clone.

V gene,clone size,D gene,J gene,CDR3 DNA,CDR3 protein
TRBV5-1,many,TRBD2,TRBJ2-1,TGCGCCAGCAGCTTGTTAGCGGGAGTCGGCAATGAGCAGTTCTTC,CASSLLAGVGNEQFF
TRBV7-9,-,TRBD2,TRBJ2-3,TGTGCCAGCAGCCGAGGGCTAGCGGGAAAGACAGATACGCAGTATTTT,CASSRGLAGKTDTQYF
TRBV20-1,-,-,TRBJ1-1,TGCAGTGCTACCCCTGCGAGGGAGACTGAAGCTTTCTTT,CSATPARETEAFF
TRBV23-1,few,-,TRBJ2-3,TGCGCCAGCCGATCTCAATTAGGCACAGATACGCAGTATTTT,CASRSQLGTDTQYF
TRBV20-1,-,-,TRBJ1-1,TGCAGTGCTAGATCGGGGTACAGGAAGAACACTGAAGCTTTCTTT,CSARSGYRKNTEAFF
TRBV9,few,TRBD1,TRBJ2-3,TGTGCCAGCAGCAGGGGACAGGGCTATACAGATACGCAGTATTTT,CASSRGQGYTDTQYF
TRBV7-9,-,-,TRBJ2-7,TGTGCCAGCAGCTTAAGTAACGGAAACTACGAGCAGTACTTC,CASSLSNGNYEQYF
TRBV7-2,-,-,TRBJ2-5,TGTGCCAGCAGTAAAAGGGTTTGGGAGACCCAGTACTTC,CASSKRVWETQYF
TRBV6-1,many,-,TRBJ1-2,TGTGCCAGCAGTGATCGCCGGGGGTATGGCTACACCTTC,CASSDRRGYGYTF
TRBV7-2,-,TRBD2,TRBJ2-5,TGTGCCAGCAGCCTGGGACTAGCGGGAGGGCTGGGGGAGACCCAGTACTTC,CASSLGLAGGLGETQYF
TRBV20-1,-,TRBD1,TRBJ1-2,TGCAGTGCTAGAGATAGCATTGCAGGGGGTGGGGATGGCTACACCTTC,CSARDSIAGGGDGYTF
TRBV20-1,few,-,TRBJ2-5,TGCAGTGCTAGTGGGGAAGGAGGGAGACAACAAGAGACCCAGTACTTC,CSASGEGGRQQETQYF
TRBV6-2/TRBV6-3,few,TRBD1,TRBJ2-1,TGTGCCAGCCGGAGGCGACAGGGAGCTTGGGAGCAGTTCTTC,CASRRRQGAWEQFF
TRBV10-3,-,TRBD1,TRBJ2-5,TGTGCCATCAGTGACAGGGGGCTGAAAGGATTCGGCCAAGAGACCCAGTACTTC,CAISDRGLKGFGQETQYF
TRBV7-2,-,-,TRBJ2-1,TGTGCCGCAGGGTGGGGGCCGGGCAATGAGCAGTTCTTC,CAAGWGPGNEQFF
TRBV29-1,-,-,TRBJ2-7,TGCAGCGTTGGGGGGACCTCCTACGAGCAGTACTTC,CSVGGTSYEQYF
TRBV7-2,few,TRBD1,TRBJ2-3,TGTGCCAGCAGCCTATTTCCAGGGACAGGGGCCGCAGATACGCAGTATTTT,CASSLFPGTGAADTQYF
TRBV5-1,-,TRBD1,TRBJ2-1,TGCGCCAGCAGCGCGGGACAGGGGAAATACAATGAGCAGTTCTTC,CASSAGQGKYNEQFF
TRBV7-9,-,-,TRBJ1-2,TGTGCCAGCTGCAGGGGAGGGGAATACTATGGCTACACCTTC,CASCRGGEYYGYTF
TRBV7-6,few,-,TRBJ2-1,TGTGCCAGCAGCGGCGGTTGGCTGCCCTACAATGAGCAGTTCTTC,CASSGGWLPYNEQFF
TRBV12-3/TRBV12-4,-,-,TRBJ2-3,TGTGCCAGCACCACCCTCCAAGATACGCAGTATTTT,CASTTLQDTQYF
TRBV6-1,-,TRBD2,TRBJ2-2,TGTGCCAGCAAAACTAGCGGGTACAACACCGGGGAGCTGTTTTTT,CASKTSGYNTGELFF